This entry features one T cell receptor (beta chain) sequence. Its matching antigen is unknown. The entry originates in a study of metastatic and nonmetastatic thyroid tumors. Findings and caveats of the study: Malignant thyroid tumors reportedly exceeded benign nodules significantly in TCR beta diversity, with the difference appearing in blood and tumor.

TCRdb recomputed clones from the PCR reads via MiXCR. The table includes tens of thousands of clones, 20% to 25% detected once. None of the patients had undergone any treatment ahead of thyroid surgery. Unmatched junction bases numbered 10, after V lost 5 bases and J lost 6 bases. Germline values: CDR1 MNHNS, CDR2 SASEGT. The CDR3 is 16 amino acids. The sequencing sample was made of blood. The receptor was isolated from a female donor with papillary thyroid cancer or a benign thyroid nodule (not recorded which). Some clones in this sample may be carry-over from other donors' samples. This chain uses TRBV6-1 with TRBJ2-3; TRBD2 matches at 11 bases. DNA for the CDR3: TGTGCCAGCAGTAAACTAACTAGCGGGAGAGGGGATACGCAGTATTTT. Amino acids: CASSKLTSGRGDTQYF.